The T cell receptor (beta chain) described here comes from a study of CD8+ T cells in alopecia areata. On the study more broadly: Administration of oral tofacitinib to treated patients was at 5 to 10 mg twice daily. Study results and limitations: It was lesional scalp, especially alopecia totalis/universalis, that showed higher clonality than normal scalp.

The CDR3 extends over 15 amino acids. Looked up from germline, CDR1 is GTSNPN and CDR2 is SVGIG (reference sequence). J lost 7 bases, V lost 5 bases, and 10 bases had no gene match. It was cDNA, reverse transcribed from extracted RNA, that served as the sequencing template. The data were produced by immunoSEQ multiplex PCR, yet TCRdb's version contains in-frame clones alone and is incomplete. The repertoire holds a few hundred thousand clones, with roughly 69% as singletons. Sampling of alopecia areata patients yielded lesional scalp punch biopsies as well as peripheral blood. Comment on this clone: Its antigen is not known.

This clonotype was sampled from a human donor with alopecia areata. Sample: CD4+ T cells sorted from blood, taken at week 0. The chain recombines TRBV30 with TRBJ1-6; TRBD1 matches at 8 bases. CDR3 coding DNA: TGTGCCTGGGACCGGGACAGGTTCGGAAATTCACCCCTCCACTTT. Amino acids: CAWDRDRFGNSPLHF.